This entry lists 7 T cell receptor beta chains sequenced from one sample in a study of T cell repertoires in cytomegalovirus infection (dated by TCRdb to the late 2010s). These receptors have no identified antigens. The treatment or condition label corresponds to: in vitro stimulation with specific CMV peptide epitopes to enrich CMV-specific T cells. The instrument given in TCRdb is Illumina HiSeq 1500. The public reads were reprocessed in TCRdb via fastp at Q25 and MiXCR, keeping in-frame beta chains. Each CDR3 protein gets just one entry, which takes the most common genes and DNA from the rows behind it. This sample lists about 700,000 distinct CDR3 sequences; 30% to 35% were detected once. The ten biggest clones cover approximately 18% of the sample. This specimen was cultured PBMCs, taken from culture after CMV antigen stimulation. Receptors originate from a human donor in good health (CMV status not recorded). Some clones in this sample may be carry-over from other donors' samples.

The chain recombines TRBV15 with TRBJ1-5, with D uncertain. The CDR3 runs to 12 residues. Germline V gene data show CDR1 as LNHNV and CDR2 as YYDKDF (reference sequence). Trimming left V 1 base short and J 9 bases short, with 7 bases between. Here the CDR3 DNA reads TGTGCCACCAGCAGAGCGGGAGGGCCCCAGCATTTT. Translated: CATSRAGGPQHF.

This clonotype has a handful of counts. The chain joins TRBV18 to TRBJ2-3; D is ambiguous. Trimming pared 5 bases from V and 2 bases from J, leaving 17 bases between. The CDR3 sequence is 16 residues long. The germline CDR1 and CDR2 sequences are KGHSH and LQKENI. The CDR3 nucleotides are TGTGCCAGCTCATCCTCGGGCCAGACCTCCACAGATACGCAGTATTTT. Protein sequence: CASSSSGQTSTDTQYF.

This clonotype was detected a few times. The chain joins TRBV7-2 to TRBJ1-2, with D unresolved. This CDR3 is built from 12 residues. In germline, CDR1 is SGHTA, CDR2 FQGNSA. The V and J ends lost 4 bases and 7 bases respectively, with 10 bases between them. CDR3 bases: TGTGCCAGCAGCTGGAGAGGGTCTGGCTACACCTTC. The encoded protein is CASSWRGSGYTF.

This clonotype appeared a few times. The gene calls are TRBV11-2 and TRBJ2-7, with D possibly being TRBD1 (5 bases). V lost 1 base and J 3 bases, leaving 10 bases between the germline ends. This CDR3 spans 14 amino acids. Germline CDR1 reads SGHAT; CDR2 reads FQNNGV. In nucleotides, the CDR3 is TGTGCCAGCAGCTTAGTCGACAGACTCTACGAGCAGTACTTC. Translated, it gives CASSLVDRLYEQYF.

This rearrangement joins TRBV19 to TRBJ2-7, with 15 bases aligning to TRBD2. CDR3 length: 13 amino acids. The J segment lost 11 bases and the V segment lost 9 bases, leaving 8 bases of the junction unmatched. Germline-derived CDR1 and CDR2 are LNHDA and SQIVND (reference sequence). CDR3 nucleotide sequence: TGTGCCAGCCAGGGACTAGCGGGAGGATGGAAGTACTTC. It encodes CASQGLAGGWKYF.

The chain is built from TRBV6-6 and TRBJ1-1; tentative D call: TRBD1 (6 bases). CDR3 size: 15 residues. Per germline, CDR1 MNHNY and CDR2 SVGAGI (reference sequence). Trimming pared 0 bases from V and 4 bases from J, leaving 12 bases between. The CDR3 sequence: CASSYSGGGRTEAFF. The CDR3 DNA is TGTGCCAGCAGTTACTCAGGAGGGGGGCGCACTGAAGCTTTCTTT.

The chain has TRBV19 and TRBJ1-5, with D tentatively TRBD1 (5 bases). In germline, CDR1 is LNHDA, CDR2 SQIVND (reference sequence). The CDR3 length is 13 residues. The germline V and J ends were trimmed by 9 bases and 4 bases, with 13 bases remaining between them. CDR3 amino acids: CASRWGLNQPQHF. The DNA for the CDR3 is TGTGCCAGCCGATGGGGGTTAAATCAGCCCCAGCATTTT.